The 17 T cell receptor beta chains given below trace back to one sample, sequenced in a study of early T cells in non-severe SARS-CoV-2 infection. Via MiXCR, TCRdb re-called the 5' RACE reads, giving one row per CDR3 protein. Found here are tens of thousands of distinct CDR3 sequences, approximately 13% of them singletons; the top ten hold over 6.5%. The sample taken for sequencing was whole blood. The receptor set was obtained from an adult who was a healthcare worker with PCR-confirmed SARS-CoV-2 infection or an uninfected control (not recorded which).

V is TRBV28 and J is TRBJ2-5, with TRBD2 matching over 11 bases. V shed 8 bases, J shed 0 bases, and the junction held 11 bases outside the gene matches. CDR1 is MDHEN and CDR2 is SYDVKM in the germline V gene. The CDR3 sequence is 17 residues long. This CDR3 reads CASSSGRPLRYQETQYF. CDR3 coding DNA: TGTGCCAGCTCTAGCGGGAGGCCCCTGAGGTACCAAGAGACCCAGTACTTC.

The genes are TRBV24-1 and TRBJ2-1; 9 bases match TRBD2. The length of the CDR3 is 18 residues. Per the germline V gene, CDR1 is KGHDR and CDR2 is SFDVKD. The J segment lost 6 bases and the V segment lost 5 bases, leaving 16 bases of the junction unmatched. CDR3 nucleotide sequence: TGTGCCACCAGTGCCGGTGCTGCTAGCGGGATGAGAATCAATGAGCAGTTCTTC. This translates into CATSAGAASGMRINEQFF.

Only a few counts were recorded for this clonotype. V usage is TRBV20-1 and J usage is TRBJ1-1, with a possible D match to TRBD1 (5 bases). The CDR3 extends over 13 amino acids. V gave up 3 bases and J gave up 0 bases, with 8 bases separating them. Germline V gene data show CDR1 as DFQATT and CDR2 as SNEGSKA (reference sequence). The DNA for the CDR3 is TGCAGTGCTAGTGGGACCGTGAACACTGAAGCTTTCTTT. This sequence encodes CSASGTVNTEAFF.

A few counts support this clonotype. The CDR3 loop reads CASRGTGESSIEQFF. In DNA, the CDR3 is TGTGCCAGCAGGGGGACAGGGGAATCAAGTATTGAGCAGTTCTTC. The genes are TRBV6-2 or TRBV6-3 and TRBJ2-1, with 10 positions matching TRBD1. In germline, CDR1 is MNHEY, CDR2 SVGEGT. The CDR3 runs to 15 residues. Trimming cost V 6 bases and J 9 bases; bases outside gene matches: 11.

Concerning this clonotype: A read error may be the cause here, since a much bigger clone is one base away. The genes are TRBV6-5 and TRBJ2-5; D ambiguous. Trimming stripped 6 bases from V and 5 bases from J, with 13 bases between. CDR1 MNHEY and CDR2 SVGAGI come from the germline V gene. The CDR3 covers 13 residues. The CDR3 loop reads CASRGIGLETQYF. In DNA form, the CDR3 reads TGTGCCAGCAGAGGGATAGGGTTGGAGACCCAGTACTTC.

The chain employs TRBV20-1 and TRBJ2-5; no clear D gene. Trimming removed 3 bases at V and 4 bases at J, with 6 bases between. Per germline, CDR1 DFQATT and CDR2 SNEGSKA (reference sequence). CDR3 size: 11 residues. The CDR3 DNA reads TGCAGTGCTAGCGCGTTAGAGACCCAGTACTTC. This encodes CSASALETQYF.

This clonotype was seen only a few times. V is TRBV7-2 and J is TRBJ2-7; perhaps TRBD1 as D (6 bases). The CDR3 is made up of 14 amino acids. The ends were cut back, 2 bases at V and 4 bases at J, with 12 bases in the middle. Germline V gene data show CDR1 as SGHTA and CDR2 as FQGNSA. CDR3 nucleotide sequence: TGTGCCAGCAGCTTACGTGAAGGGGGATACGAGCAGTACTTC. This codes for CASSLREGGYEQYF.

The rearrangement links TRBV20-1 to TRBJ2-3, with D possibly being TRBD2 (5 bases). Germline V gene sequence: CDR1 DFQATT, CDR2 SNEGSKA (reference sequence). This CDR3 has 14 residues. The V end lost 3 bases, the J end lost 1 base, and 11 bases lay between the germline ends. The CDR3 loop reads CSARQRGGTDTQYF. The CDR3 region has the DNA TGCAGTGCTAGGCAACGGGGTGGCACAGATACGCAGTATTTT.

This clonotype has just a few counts. The rearrangement joins TRBV20-1 to TRBJ2-1, with 9 bases fitting TRBD2. The V and J ends lost 0 bases and 3 bases, in that order; junction bases with no gene match: 18. The CDR3 is 20 residues long. Germline CDR1 reads DFQATT; CDR2 reads SNEGSKA (reference sequence). In DNA, the CDR3 is TGCAGTGCTAGAGATCTTCCTACGACCGGGACTAGCCTCATCTACAATGAGCAGTTCTTC. This sequence encodes CSARDLPTTGTSLIYNEQFF.

This clonotype was seen more than once but under ten times. The V and J genes are TRBV28 and TRBJ2-2; either TRBD1 or TRBD2 may fit D (5 bases each). There are 15 residues in the CDR3. CDR1 and CDR2 (germline): MDHEN, SYDVKM. Trimming shortened V by 3 bases and J by 0 bases, and 8 bases separated the two germline ends. The CDR3 DNA follows: TGTGCCAGCAGTTTCCAGGGAGCGAACACCGGGGAGCTGTTTTTT. This gives the protein CASSFQGANTGELFF.

This clonotype was observed a handful of times. A much larger clone differs from this one at a single base, so this may be a read error. This chain joins TRBV28 and TRBJ1-1; no clear D gene. Germline V gene sequence: CDR1 MDHEN, CDR2 SYDVKM. The CDR3 is made up of 18 amino acids. With 5 bases removed from V and 1 base from J, the gap between germline ends came to 23 bases. CDR3 DNA sequence: TGTGCCAGCAGTAGCCCTTTCCCCCTATCGACAAAGAACACTGAAGCTTTCTTT. It translates to CASSSPFPLSTKNTEAFF.

This chain joins TRBV12-3 or TRBV12-4 and TRBJ2-7; 14 nucleotides match TRBD2. V was pared by 6 bases and J by 3 bases, with 4 bases of the junction left unmatched. The CDR3 spans 15 residues. Written as DNA, the CDR3 is TGTGCCAGCAGCGAGGGACTAGCGGGAGTCTACGAGCAGTACTTC. It translates to CASSEGLAGVYEQYF.

In its sample, this clonotype was seen many times. This chain joins TRBV20-1 and TRBJ1-1; TRBD1 is a possible D gene (5 bases). The ends were cut back, 0 bases at V and 6 bases at J, with 11 bases in the middle. The germline gives CDR1 DFQATT, CDR2 SNEGSKA (reference sequence). The CDR3 sequence is 13 residues long. The CDR3 nucleotides are TGCAGTGCTAGAGATTGGGGGGACTCTGAAGCTTTCTTT. Translation gives CSARDWGDSEAFF.

This clonotype has more than one count but fewer than ten. The CDR3 region has the DNA TGTGCCAGCAGGTCCGGGACCACCTCCTACAATGAGCAGTTCTTC. Translated, it gives CASRSGTTSYNEQFF. The V gene is TRBV7-2, the J gene TRBJ2-1; D is perhaps TRBD1 or TRBD2 (5 bases each). Trimming pared 6 bases from V and 0 bases from J, leaving 12 bases between. Germline V lookup: CDR1 SGHTA, CDR2 FQGNSA. The CDR3 loop spans 15 amino acids.

This clonotype was recorded a few times. The rearrangement links TRBV20-1 to TRBJ1-3; D remains unclear. Germline V gene sequence: CDR1 DFQATT, CDR2 SNEGSKA (reference sequence). The CDR3 runs 15 residues. Trimming removed 0 bases at V and 7 bases at J, with 16 bases between. The DNA of the CDR3 is TGCAGTGCTAGAGATGAGTTAACAGCTCTCAACACCATATATTTT. Translating it yields CSARDELTALNTIYF.

V usage is TRBV20-1 and J usage is TRBJ1-1; no clear D gene. CDR3 size: 12 residues. CDR1 DFQATT and CDR2 SNEGSKA come from the germline V gene (reference sequence). Trimming stripped 8 bases from V and 3 bases from J, with 13 bases between. Here the CDR3 reads CSTPIGDTEAFF. As DNA, the CDR3 is TGCAGTACCCCCATCGGGGACACTGAAGCTTTCTTT.

The table lists this clonotype with many counts. This chain uses TRBV6-2 or TRBV6-3 with TRBJ1-1, with D maybe TRBD1 (5 bases). In germline, CDR1 is MNHEY, CDR2 SVGEGT. With 6 bases removed from V and 2 bases from J, the gap between germline ends came to 10 bases. This CDR3 is 13 amino acids long. The CDR3 bases are TGTGCCAGCAGAGTGGGACCAAACACTGAAGCTTTCTTT. Translated, it gives CASRVGPNTEAFF.